This T cell receptor (beta chain) emerged from a study of T cell responses to AZD1222 COVID-19 vaccine. The overall study: Pooled in the analysis were second doses at about 4 or about 12 weeks. Points from the study as a whole: Spike-specific TCR breadth and depth grew following two AZD1222 doses. Donors were mostly white British, more females; clonal diversity possibly underestimated.

This clone was detected a few times. Antigen unknown. Germline CDR1 is WNHNN and CDR2 is SYGVQD (reference sequence). V lost 5 bases and J lost 5; bases outside the gene matches: 8. The length of the CDR3 is 16 residues. TCRdb's copy holds only in-frame clones and misses some; the assay was immunoSEQ multiplex PCR. The data show about 120,000 clones, roughly 90% seen once. Sequencing used peripheral blood, obtained on day 0 of AZD1222 vaccination. J is TRBJ1-6 and V is TRBV10-1; 8 nucleotides agree with TRBD1. The TCR was taken from an adult in good health. The CDR3 DNA reads TGCGCCAGCAGTCTCTCACCGGACAGGGATAATTCACCCCTCCACTTT. It specifies CASSLSPDRDNSPLHF.